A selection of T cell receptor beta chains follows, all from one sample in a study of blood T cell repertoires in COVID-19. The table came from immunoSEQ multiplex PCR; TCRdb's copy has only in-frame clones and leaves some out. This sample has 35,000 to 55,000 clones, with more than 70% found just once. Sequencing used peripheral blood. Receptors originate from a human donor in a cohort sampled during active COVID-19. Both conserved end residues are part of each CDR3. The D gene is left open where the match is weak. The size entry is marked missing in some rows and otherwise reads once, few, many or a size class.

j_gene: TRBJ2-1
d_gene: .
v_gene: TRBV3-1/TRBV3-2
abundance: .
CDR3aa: CASSQVGGTNEQFF
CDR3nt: TGTGCCAGCAGCCAAGTAGGGGGTACCAATGAGCAGTTCTTC

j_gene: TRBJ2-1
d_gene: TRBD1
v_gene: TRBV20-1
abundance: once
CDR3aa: CSARQGDEQFF
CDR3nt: TGCAGTGCAAGACAGGGCGATGAGCAGTTCTTC

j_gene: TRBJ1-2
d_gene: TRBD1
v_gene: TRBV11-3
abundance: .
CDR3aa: CASSRPGQGIYGYTF
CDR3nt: TGTGCCAGCAGCCGACCGGGACAGGGCATCTATGGCTACACCTTC

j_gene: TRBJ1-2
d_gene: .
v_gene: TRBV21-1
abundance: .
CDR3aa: CASSKGNPQRGYTF
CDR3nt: TGTGCCAGCAGCAAAGGGAACCCCCAGAGGGGCTACACCTTC

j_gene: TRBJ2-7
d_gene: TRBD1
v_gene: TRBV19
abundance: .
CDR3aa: CASSMGTGGYEQYF
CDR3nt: TGTGCCAGTAGTATGGGGACAGGGGGCTACGAGCAGTACTTC

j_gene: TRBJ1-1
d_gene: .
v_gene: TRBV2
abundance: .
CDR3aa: CASNGAGALNTEAFF
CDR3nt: TGTGCCAGCAACGGGGCAGGGGCCTTGAACACTGAAGCTTTCTTT

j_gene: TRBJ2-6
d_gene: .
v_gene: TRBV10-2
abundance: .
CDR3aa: CASSDPGAGANVLTF
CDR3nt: TGCGCCAGCAGTGATCCAGGGGCTGGGGCCAACGTCCTGACTTTC

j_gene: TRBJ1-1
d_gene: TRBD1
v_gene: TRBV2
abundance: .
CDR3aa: CASSEQGVGDTEAFF
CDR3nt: TGTGCCAGCAGTGAACAGGGGGTGGGGGACACTGAAGCTTTCTTT

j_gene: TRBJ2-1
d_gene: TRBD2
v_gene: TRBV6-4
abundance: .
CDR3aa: CASSERLAGDNEQFF
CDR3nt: TGTGCCAGCAGTGAGCGACTAGCGGGAGATAATGAGCAGTTCTTC

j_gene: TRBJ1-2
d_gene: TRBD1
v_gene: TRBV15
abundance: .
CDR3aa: CATSRATDRAHDGYTF
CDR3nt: TGTGCCACCAGCAGAGCCACAGACAGGGCCCATGATGGCTACACCTTC

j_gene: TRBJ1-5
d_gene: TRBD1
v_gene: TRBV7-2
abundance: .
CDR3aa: CASSLGGTAFSNQPQHF
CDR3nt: TGTGCCAGCAGCTTAGGTGGGACAGCTTTTAGCAATCAGCCCCAGCATTTT

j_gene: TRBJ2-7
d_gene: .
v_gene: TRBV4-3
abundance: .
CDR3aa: CASSQDSTARAYEQYF
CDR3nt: TGCGCCAGCAGCCAAGATTCAACTGCGCGGGCCTACGAGCAGTACTTC

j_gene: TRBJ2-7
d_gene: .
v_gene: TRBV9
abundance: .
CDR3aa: CASSVDYSHEQYF
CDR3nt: TGTGCCAGCAGCGTAGACTACTCTCACGAGCAGTACTTC

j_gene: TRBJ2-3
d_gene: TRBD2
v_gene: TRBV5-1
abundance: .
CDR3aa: CASSLAGLAGAPGTDTQYF
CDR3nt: TGCGCCAGCAGCTTGGCGGGGCTAGCGGGGGCCCCCGGCACAGATACGCAGTATTTT

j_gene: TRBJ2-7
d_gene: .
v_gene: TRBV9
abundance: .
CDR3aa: CASSPSGATIEQYF
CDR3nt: TGTGCCAGCAGCCCCTCCGGAGCTACCATTGAGCAGTACTTC

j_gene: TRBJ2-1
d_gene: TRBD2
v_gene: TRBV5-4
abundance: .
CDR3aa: CASSFGSGGFNNEQFF
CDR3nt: TGTGCCAGCAGCTTCGGTAGCGGGGGGTTCAACAATGAGCAGTTCTTC

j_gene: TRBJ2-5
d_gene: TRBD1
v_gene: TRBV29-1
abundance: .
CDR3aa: CSVASGTVGETQYF
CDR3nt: TGCAGCGTTGCATCCGGGACAGTCGGCGAGACCCAGTACTTC

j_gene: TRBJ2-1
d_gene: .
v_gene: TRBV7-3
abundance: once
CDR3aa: CASSSGFSLYNEQFF
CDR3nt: TGTGCCAGCAGCTCGGGGTTCTCCCTCTACAATGAGCAGTTCTTC

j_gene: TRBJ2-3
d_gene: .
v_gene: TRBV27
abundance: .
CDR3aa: CASSLRGPAGTDTQYF
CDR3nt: TGTGCCAGCAGTTTGAGAGGCCCGGCAGGCACAGATACGCAGTATTTT

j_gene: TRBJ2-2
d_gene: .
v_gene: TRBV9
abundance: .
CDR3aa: CASSASIKPTGELFF
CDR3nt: TGTGCCAGCAGCGCATCGATAAAGCCCACCGGGGAGCTGTTTTTT

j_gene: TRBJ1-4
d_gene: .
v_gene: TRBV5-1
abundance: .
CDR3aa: CASSLAPGTNEKLFF
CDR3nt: TGCGCCAGCAGCTTGGCCCCGGGGACTAATGAAAAACTGTTTTTT

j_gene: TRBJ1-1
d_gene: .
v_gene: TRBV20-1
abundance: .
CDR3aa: CSASSGQSNTEAFF
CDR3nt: TGCAGTGCTAGTTCAGGCCAGTCGAACACTGAAGCTTTCTTT

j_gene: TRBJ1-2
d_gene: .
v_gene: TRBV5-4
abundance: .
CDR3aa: CASSLEGTKRDYGYTF
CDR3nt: TGTGCCAGCAGCTTGGAAGGAACAAAGAGGGACTATGGCTACACCTTC

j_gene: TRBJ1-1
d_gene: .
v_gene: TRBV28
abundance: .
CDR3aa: CASRSGQPNTEAFF
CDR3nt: TGTGCCAGCAGGTCGGGACAACCGAACACTGAAGCTTTCTTT